Here is one T cell receptor beta chain with its context. The antigen it recognizes is unknown. Per-nucleotide qualities are absent, and no much larger clonotype sits a single base away. This record comes from a study of blood T cell repertoires in COVID-19 (TCRdb year 2020). Turning to the overall study: The collaborator samples originated in the United States, Italy and Spain and spanned the acute and convalescent phases of COVID-19. The dataset comprised deeply sampled blood TCRbeta repertoires from subjects exposed to, actively infected with, or recovered from COVID-19. The sample metadata nearly always contained a de-identified subject ID, COVID-19 status, age in years and sex. The prospective study material was composed of cDNA or gDNA derived from T cells, B-cell-depleted T cells, or PBMCs. HLA class I and class II types, where available, came from metadata supplied by the sample provider rather than from assay-based typing. A freely available public database, intended as a resource for researchers studying the immune response to SARS-CoV-2, is where the repertoires were released. The samples were drawn from the first 160 participants of the ongoing ImmuneRACE study and from 1,254 subjects provided by 6 global collaborators.

On the study overall, not on this receptor specifically: How much clinical and demographic metadata was included differed by source and by participant, and the metadata was provided uncurated.

Including cysteine and phenylalanine, the CDR3 has 17 amino acids. The read is trimmed to its CDR3 DNA, 51 bases read in frame from base 1. CDR1 and CDR2 are read off the germline V gene as LGHNA and YSLEER. Trimming accounts for 4 bases at V and 4 bases at J, while the number of junction bases matched to no gene is 15. TCRbeta CDR3 regions were amplified from genomic DNA using the immunoSEQ Assay, a bias-controlled multiplex PCR. The published analysis was carried out like this. The number of nucleated cells in each sample was estimated from the amplification of reference gene primers within the assay. To quantify the absolute abundance of each unique TCRbeta CDR3 rearrangement, sequence reads were collapsed and filtered. For each sample, productive Simpson clonality was calculated by taking the square root of Simpson's diversity index across productive rearrangements. Here the immuneACCESS table is served through TCRdb, limited to in-frame sequences with V and J called. Missing clones are a known gap in these copies; in checked studies unresolved V genes cover under half, and the rest lacks a known reason. That table supplies the V and J calls and clone size; D and trimming were determined from the DNA. The sample records 25,000 to 30,000 clones, about 92% of which are singletons. 0.75% to 0.85% of the sample comes from the top ten.

At one collaborating source in Seattle, patients were enrolled during active infection and were followed longitudinally through the course of disease. Whole blood was collected in K2EDTA tubes by collaborating institutions according to the institutions' own protocols. For TCRbeta analysis, collaborators shipped samples in one of three forms: frozen whole blood, isolated PBMCs, or DNA extracted from either of those sample types. The sequenced sample consisted of peripheral blood. The sequence came from a woman aged 65 to 85 with COVID-19, enrolled during active disease. The sequence links TRBV4-3 to TRBJ1-1; the central 7 bases match TRBD1. The base sequence is TGCGCCAGCAGCCTATACTCCTCAGGGTCAGGGGGCACTGAAGCTTTCTTT. Protein translation: CASSLYSSGSGGTEAFF.